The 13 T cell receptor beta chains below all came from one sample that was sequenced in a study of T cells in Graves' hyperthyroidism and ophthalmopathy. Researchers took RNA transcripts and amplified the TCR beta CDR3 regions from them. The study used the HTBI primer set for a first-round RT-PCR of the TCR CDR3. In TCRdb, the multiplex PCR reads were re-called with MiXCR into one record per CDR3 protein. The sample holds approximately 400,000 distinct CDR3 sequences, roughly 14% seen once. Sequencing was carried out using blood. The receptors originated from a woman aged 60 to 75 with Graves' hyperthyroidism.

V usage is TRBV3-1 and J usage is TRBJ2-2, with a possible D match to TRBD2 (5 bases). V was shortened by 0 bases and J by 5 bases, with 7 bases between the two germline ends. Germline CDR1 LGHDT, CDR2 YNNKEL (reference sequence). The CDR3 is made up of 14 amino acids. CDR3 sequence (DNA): TGTGCCAGCAGCCAAGAAGGCGGGACCGGGGAGCTGTTTTTT. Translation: CASSQEGGTGELFF.

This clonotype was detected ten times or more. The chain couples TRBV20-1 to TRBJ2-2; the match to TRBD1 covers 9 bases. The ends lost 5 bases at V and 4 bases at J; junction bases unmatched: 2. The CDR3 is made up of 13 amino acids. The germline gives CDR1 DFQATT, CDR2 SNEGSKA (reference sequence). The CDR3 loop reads CSAGGQGTGELFF. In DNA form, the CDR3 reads TGCAGTGCTGGGGGACAGGGCACCGGGGAGCTGTTTTTT.

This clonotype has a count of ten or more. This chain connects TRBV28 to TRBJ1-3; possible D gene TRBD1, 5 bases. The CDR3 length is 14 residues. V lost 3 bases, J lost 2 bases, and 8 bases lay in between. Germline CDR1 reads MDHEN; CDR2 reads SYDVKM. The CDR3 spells CASSFDRAGNTIYF. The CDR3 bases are TGTGCCAGCAGTTTTGACAGAGCTGGAAACACCATATATTTT.

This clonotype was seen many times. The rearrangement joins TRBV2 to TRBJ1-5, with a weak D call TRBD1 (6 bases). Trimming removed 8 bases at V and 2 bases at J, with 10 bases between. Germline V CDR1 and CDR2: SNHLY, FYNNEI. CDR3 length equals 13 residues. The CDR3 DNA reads TGTGCCAGCTGTAGACAGGGCAATCAGCCCCAGCATTTT. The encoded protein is CASCRQGNQPQHF.

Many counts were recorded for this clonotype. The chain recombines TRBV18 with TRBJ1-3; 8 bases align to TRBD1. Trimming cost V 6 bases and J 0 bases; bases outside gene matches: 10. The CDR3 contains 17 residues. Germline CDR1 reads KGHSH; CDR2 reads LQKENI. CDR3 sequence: CASSPTTGVGSGNTIYF. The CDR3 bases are TGTGCCAGCTCCCCCACGACAGGGGTCGGCTCTGGAAACACCATATATTTT. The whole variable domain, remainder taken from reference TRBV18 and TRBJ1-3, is NAGVMQNPRHLVRRRGQEARLRCSPMKGHSHVYWYRQLPEEGLKFMVYLQKENIIDESGMPKERFSAEFPKEGPSILRIQQVVRGDSAAYFCASSPTTGVGSGNTIYFGEGSWLTVV.

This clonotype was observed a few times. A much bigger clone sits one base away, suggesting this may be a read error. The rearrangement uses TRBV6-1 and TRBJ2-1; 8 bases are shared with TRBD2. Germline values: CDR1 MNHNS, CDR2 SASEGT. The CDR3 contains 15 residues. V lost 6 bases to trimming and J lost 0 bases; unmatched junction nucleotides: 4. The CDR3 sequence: CASRRGTSSYNEQFF. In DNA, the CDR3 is TGTGCCAGCAGAAGGGGGACTAGCTCCTACAATGAGCAGTTCTTC.

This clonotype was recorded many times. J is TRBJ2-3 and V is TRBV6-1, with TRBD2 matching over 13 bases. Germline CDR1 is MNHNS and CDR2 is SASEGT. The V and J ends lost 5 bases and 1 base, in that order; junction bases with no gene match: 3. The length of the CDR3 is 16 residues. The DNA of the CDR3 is TGTGCCAGCAGTTTCGGACTAGCGGGAGGCACAGATACGCAGTATTTT. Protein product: CASSFGLAGGTDTQYF.

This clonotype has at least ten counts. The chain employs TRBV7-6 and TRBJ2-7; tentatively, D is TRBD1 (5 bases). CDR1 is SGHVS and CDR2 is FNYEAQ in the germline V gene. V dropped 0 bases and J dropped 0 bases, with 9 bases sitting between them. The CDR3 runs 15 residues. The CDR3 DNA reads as TGTGCCAGCAGCTTAGCGCGACAGAGCTCCTACGAGCAGTACTTC. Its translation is CASSLARQSSYEQYF.

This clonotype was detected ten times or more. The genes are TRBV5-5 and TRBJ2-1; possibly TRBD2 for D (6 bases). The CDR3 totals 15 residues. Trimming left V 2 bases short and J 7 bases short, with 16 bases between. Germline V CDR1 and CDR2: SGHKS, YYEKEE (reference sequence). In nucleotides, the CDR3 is TGTGCCAGCAGCTTTGGCGGGACTGCTGGGAATGAGCAGTTCTTC. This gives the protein CASSFGGTAGNEQFF.

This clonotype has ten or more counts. CDR3 in DNA: TGTGCCAGCAGCTTAGAAGGCCAGCAGTACTTC. Amino acid sequence: CASSLEGQQYF. This sequence joins TRBV7-3 and TRBJ2-7; D is uncertain. The CDR3 covers 11 residues. CDR1 and CDR2 from the germline V gene are SGHTA and FQGTGA. Trimming removed 2 bases from V and 8 bases from J, with 7 bases in between.

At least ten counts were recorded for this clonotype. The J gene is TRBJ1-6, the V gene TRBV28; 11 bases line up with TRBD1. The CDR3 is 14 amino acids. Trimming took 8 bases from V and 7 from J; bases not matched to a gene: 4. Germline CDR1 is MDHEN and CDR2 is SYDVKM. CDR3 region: CASQWTGGNSPLHF. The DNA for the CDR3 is TGTGCCAGCCAGTGGACAGGGGGCAATTCACCCCTCCACTTT.

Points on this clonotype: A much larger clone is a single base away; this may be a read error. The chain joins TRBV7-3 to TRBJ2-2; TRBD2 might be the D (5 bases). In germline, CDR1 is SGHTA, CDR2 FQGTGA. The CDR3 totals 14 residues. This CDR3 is CASSSGLSTGELLF. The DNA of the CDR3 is TGTGCCAGCAGCTCCGGACTTTCCACCGGGGAGCTGCTTTTT.

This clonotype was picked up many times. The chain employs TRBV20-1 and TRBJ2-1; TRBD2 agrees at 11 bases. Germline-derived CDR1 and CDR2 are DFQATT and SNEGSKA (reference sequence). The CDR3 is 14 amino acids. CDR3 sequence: CSYLPASGRSEQFF. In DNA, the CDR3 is TGCAGCTACCTTCCCGCTAGCGGGAGGAGCGAGCAGTTCTTC.